Following are 6 T cell receptor beta chains from one sample sequenced in a study of blood T cell repertoires in COVID-19. Profiled with immunoSEQ multiplex PCR; TCRdb holds only in-frame clones, not every one. The data show 100,000 to 150,000 clones, about 92% seen once. Sequenced input: peripheral blood. Source of these receptors: a man over 45 with active COVID-19.

V and J are TRBV27 and TRBJ2-1, with D maybe TRBD1 (6 bases). V was cut by 6 bases and J by 4 bases, with 16 bases left in between. CDR3 size: 15 residues. Per germline, CDR1 MNHEY and CDR2 SMNVEV (reference sequence). The CDR3 is CASRLLQGGYNEQFF. CDR3 bases: TGTGCCAGCAGATTGCTACAGGGTGGGTACAATGAGCAGTTCTTC.

This chain connects TRBV10-3 to TRBJ2-5; TRBD2 matches 10 bases. The CDR3 loop spans 14 amino acids. J gave up 1 base and V 10 bases, and 6 bases lay outside the gene matches. Germline V gives CDR1 ENHRY, CDR2 SYGVKD. Here the CDR3 reads CANAPSGSQETQYF. CDR3 DNA sequence: TGTGCCAACGCGCCTAGCGGGAGCCAAGAGACCCAGTACTTC.

The chain couples TRBV30 to TRBJ2-5, with 8 bases fitting TRBD1. The germline gives CDR1 GTSNPN, CDR2 SVGIG (reference sequence). Trimming cost V 1 base and J 5 bases; bases outside gene matches: 3. The CDR3 extends over 13 amino acids. CDR3 residues: CAWSEDRVETQYF. The CDR3 coding sequence is TGTGCCTGGAGTGAGGACAGGGTGGAGACCCAGTACTTC.

The chain has TRBV3-1 (or the pseudogene TRBV3-2) and TRBJ1-1, with a tentative D call TRBD1 (6 bases). Trimming removed 1 base at V and 6 bases at J, with 15 bases between. The CDR3 contains 15 residues. Germline assignment: CDR1 LGHDT and CDR2 YNNKEL (reference sequence). Written as DNA, the CDR3 is TGTGCCAGCAGCCAAGGTGGGGGCAAAGGTCCTGAAGCTTTCTTT. Its translation is CASSQGGGKGPEAFF.

The gene calls are TRBV12-3 or TRBV12-4 and TRBJ1-1, with 7 nucleotides matching TRBD1. The CDR3 covers 13 residues. J gave up 10 bases and V 6 bases, and 11 bases lay outside the gene matches. CDR3 nucleotides: TGTGCCAGCAGCCAAAACACAGGGGCGGGAGCTTTCTTT. This sequence encodes CASSQNTGAGAFF.

The chain uses TRBV5-1 and TRBJ2-3; 9 bases align to TRBD2. V gave up 4 bases and J gave up 2 bases; unmatched junction bases: 8. Per the germline V gene, CDR1 is SGHRS and CDR2 is YFSETQ. CDR3 length: 16 amino acids. The CDR3 loop is CASSRASGGNTDTQYF. CDR3 sequence (DNA): TGCGCCAGCAGCCGGGCCAGCGGGGGGAACACAGATACGCAGTATTTT.